The source of this T cell receptor beta chain is a study of T cell responses to AZD1222 COVID-19 vaccine. The CDR3 totals 15 residues. V shed 4 bases and J 8 bases; nucleotides not matched to a gene: 9. Germline CDR1 and CDR2: SGHTA and FQGNSA. The assay was immunoSEQ multiplex PCR, and TCRdb's table has in-frame clones only and misses some. Seen here are roughly 100,000 clones, around nine tenths observed once, and the top ten hold around 9.1%. The sequenced sample was peripheral blood, obtained on day 0 of AZD1222 vaccination. The receptor was isolated from an adult in good health. V gene TRBV7-2 combines with J gene TRBJ2-1; 9 bases agree with TRBD2. CDR3 residues: CASSYDSGRGDEQFF. In DNA form, the CDR3 reads TGTGCCAGCAGCTATGATAGCGGGAGAGGGGATGAGCAGTTCTTC.